This T cell receptor beta chain derives from a study of early T cells in non-severe SARS-CoV-2 infection. This CDR3 is built from 12 residues. Looked up from germline, CDR1 is SGHVS and CDR2 is FNYEAQ. With 4 bases removed from V and 2 bases from J, the gap between germline ends came to 5 bases. One entry per CDR3 protein results from TCRdb running MiXCR on the 5' RACE reads. The sample yields under 85,000 distinct CDR3 sequences, less than 15% seen once. The sequencing sample was made of whole blood. The chain recombines TRBV7-6 with TRBJ2-5; D is unresolved. This clonotype originated in an adult who was a healthcare worker with PCR-confirmed SARS-CoV-2 infection or an uninfected control (not recorded which). The CDR3 nucleotides read TGTGCCAGCAGCTCAACGCAAGAGACCCAGTACTTC. Protein: CASSSTQETQYF.